The 11 T cell receptor beta chains reported below all come from one sample, sequenced in a study of cytomegalovirus exposure and HLA in healthy donors. The PCR was carried out with 60 Vbeta primers and 13 Jbeta primers. The method was immunoSEQ multiplex PCR; TCRdb's version includes in-frame clones alone and lacks a portion of them. This sample has under 140,000 clones, with 76% found just once. The material sequenced was PBMCs. These receptor sequences come from a man aged 30-40 years in good health and CMV-seropositive.

The chain has TRBV27 and TRBJ2-2; D gene uncertain. CDR3 size: 14 residues. V gave up 6 bases and J gave up 1 base, with 9 bases separating them. Germline V gene lookup returns CDR1 MNHEY and CDR2 SMNVEV (reference sequence). DNA of the CDR3: TGTGCCAGCAGCGTTTCGGGGAACACCGGGGAGCTGTTTTTT. Translating gives CASSVSGNTGELFF.

The rearrangement joins TRBV6-1 to TRBJ1-5; TRBD1 is a possible D gene (5 bases). The V gene lost 7 bases and the J gene lost 1 base, with 14 bases spanning the gap. This CDR3 has 15 residues. CDR1 is MNHNS, CDR2 SASEGT, per germline. CDR3 sequence (DNA): TGTGCCAGCACGAGCAGGGATGCAAGCAATCAGCCCCAGCATTTT. Translating it yields CASTSRDASNQPQHF.

The chain has TRBV25-1 and TRBJ1-2; D perhaps matches TRBD1 (6 bases). Germline assignment: CDR1 MGHDK and CDR2 SYGVNS. Trimming took off 3 bases at V and 2 bases at J, with 16 bases between the two ends. The CDR3 runs to 16 residues. CDR3 in DNA: TGTGCCAGCAGTGAGCCGGGGGGCAGATCAAACTATGGCTACACCTTC. It codes for CASSEPGGRSNYGYTF.

The table lists this clone with a count of one. The rearrangement links TRBV28 to TRBJ1-2; D not certain. Trimming shortened V by 7 bases and J by 4 bases, and 10 bases separated the two germline ends. Germline lookup yields CDR1 MDHEN and CDR2 SYDVKM. The CDR3 is 12 residues long. The CDR3 DNA reads as TGTGCCAGCACCCCTGAGGGCTATGGCTACACCTTC. It codes for CASTPEGYGYTF.

The rearrangement links TRBV28 to TRBJ2-5, with unresolved D. This CDR3 is built from 12 residues. Germline V CDR1 and CDR2: MDHEN, SYDVKM. Trimming took 3 bases from V and 4 from J, leaving 6 bases between them. The CDR3 region has the DNA TGTGCCAGCAGTTTTGGAGTAGAGACCCAGTACTTC. This translates into CASSFGVETQYF.

The rearrangement uses TRBV7-2 and TRBJ2-1, with D possibly TRBD2 on 6 matching bases. The CDR3 spans 17 residues. Trimming removed 6 bases at V and 3 bases at J, with 21 bases between. From germline, CDR1 is SGHTA and CDR2 FQGNSA. CDR3 sequence: CASSSLGLAGGYNEQFF. The DNA for the CDR3 is TGTGCCAGCAGTTCCCTTGGGCTAGCCGGGGGCTACAATGAGCAGTTCTTC.

The V gene is TRBV28, the J gene TRBJ1-6; D gene ambiguous. The V and J ends lost 3 bases and 4 bases respectively, with 13 bases between them. The CDR3 consists of 16 residues. The germline CDR1 and CDR2 sequences are MDHEN and SYDVKM. CDR3: CASSFSGNLYNSPLHF. The DNA of the CDR3 is TGTGCCAGCAGTTTTTCGGGGAACCTTTATAATTCACCCCTCCACTTT.

The chain joins TRBV19 to TRBJ1-1; 7 bases match TRBD1. J was trimmed by 3 bases and V by 0 bases; bases with no gene match: 13. CDR3 size: 18 residues. CDR1 LNHDA and CDR2 SQIVND come from the germline V gene (reference sequence). CDR3 region: CASSIDRGTVRLDTEAFF. The DNA for the CDR3 is TGTGCCAGTAGTATAGATAGAGGGACAGTCCGACTGGACACTGAAGCTTTCTTT. Full variable domain (remainder filled in from reference TRBV19 and TRBJ1-1): DGGITQSPKYLFRKEGQNVTLSCEQNLNHDAMYWYRQDPGQGLRLIYYSQIVNDFQKGDIAEGYSVSREKKESFPLTVTSAQKNPTAFYLCASSIDRGTVRLDTEAFFGQGTRLTVV.

J is TRBJ2-7 and V is TRBV30; D is uncertain. The CDR3 runs to 12 residues. Germline CDR1 reads GTSNPN; CDR2 reads SVGIG (reference sequence). V was cut by 3 bases and J by 4 bases, with 10 bases left in between. This CDR3 reads CAWSPDWYEQYF. In DNA form, the CDR3 reads TGTGCCTGGAGCCCCGACTGGTACGAGCAGTACTTC.

Regarding this clone: Other DNA sequences from this sample encode an identical CDR3 as well. This chain links TRBV11-2 with TRBJ2-3; 13 nucleotides align to TRBD2. CDR1 is SGHAT, CDR2 FQNNGV, per germline. This CDR3 region has 18 residues. Trimming cost V 5 bases and J 0 bases; bases outside gene matches: 8. In DNA, the CDR3 is TGTGCCAGCAGCCCACTAGCGGGGGGGATTTATAGCACAGATACGCAGTATTTT. It yields the protein CASSPLAGGIYSTDTQYF.

The CDR3 nucleotides are TGTGCCAGCAGCTTGGTCAGTTATAATGAAAAACTGTTTTTT. It yields the protein CASSLVSYNEKLFF. The chain links TRBV5-6 to TRBJ1-4, with unresolved D. Germline lookup yields CDR1 SGHDT and CDR2 YYEEEE. There are 14 residues in the CDR3. V lost 0 bases to trimming and J lost 4 bases, with 7 bases between them.